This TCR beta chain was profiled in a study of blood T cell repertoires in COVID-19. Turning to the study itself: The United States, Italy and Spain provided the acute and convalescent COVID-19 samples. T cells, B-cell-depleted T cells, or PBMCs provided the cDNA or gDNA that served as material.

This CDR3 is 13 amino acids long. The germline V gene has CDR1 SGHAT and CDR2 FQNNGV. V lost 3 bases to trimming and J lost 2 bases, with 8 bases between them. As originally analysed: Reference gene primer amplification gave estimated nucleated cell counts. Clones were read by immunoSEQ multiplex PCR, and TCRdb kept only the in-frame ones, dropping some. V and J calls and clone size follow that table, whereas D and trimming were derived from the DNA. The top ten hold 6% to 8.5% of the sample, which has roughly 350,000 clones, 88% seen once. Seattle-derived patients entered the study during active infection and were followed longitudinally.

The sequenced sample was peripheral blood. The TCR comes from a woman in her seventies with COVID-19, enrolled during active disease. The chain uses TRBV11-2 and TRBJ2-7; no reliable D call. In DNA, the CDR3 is TGTGCCAGCAGCTTGCAGTTCCCCTACGAGCAGTACTTC. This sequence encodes CASSLQFPYEQYF.